This T cell receptor (beta chain) emerged from a study of OX40 agonist ivuxolimab in advanced cancers. A note on the overall study: Ivuxolimab was a fully human IgG2 agonistic monoclonal antibody targeting the costimulatory receptor OX40 (CD134). Of the 50 to 55 patients in dose escalation, 19 had hepatocellular carcinoma, approximately 15 had melanoma, 9 had renal cell carcinoma and 9 had head and neck cancer. The paper covers the monotherapy dose-escalation part of the phase I ivuxolimab trial, which included N of about 50 patients. In the dose-escalation cohort, 65% to 85% of patients were male, and the mean age was around 60 years with a range of roughly 20 to 80. Intravenous ivuxolimab was administered to patients every 2 weeks at six dose levels: 0.01, 0.1, 0.3, 1.5, 3 and 10 mg/kg. Peripheral TCRbeta sequencing aimed to test whether ivuxolimab altered TCR sequence diversity and caused clonal T-cell expansion. Prior anti-PD-1, anti-PD-L1 or anti-CTLA-4 therapy was permitted, and checkpoint inhibitors had been received by around 40% of dose-escalation patients. Partial responses occurred in three dose-escalation patients, of whom one had hepatocellular carcinoma and two had cutaneous melanoma. Study-level results and caveats: At doses of 0.1 to 3.0 mg/kg, clonal expansion of both CD4+ and CD8+ T cells in blood was seen between baseline and week 6. The antigen specificity of the clonally expanded peripheral T cells was not determined. After ivuxolimab, more expanded clones were found on average in CD8+ T cells than in CD4+ T cells. In the 0.1-3.0 mg/kg groups, partial responders were among the patients with the lowest normalized peripheral clonal expansion, particularly in CD8+ T cells. Low levels of normalized T-cell clonal expansion were also shown by some nonresponding patients.

For sequencing of the TCRbeta CDR3 region, genomic DNA was extracted from the sorted cells. The immunoSEQ Assay was used for sequencing of TCRbeta CDR3 regions. Not all clones reach the TCRdb copy of this immuneACCESS table, which keeps in-frame sequences only. Checked studies attribute under half of the gap to unresolved V genes and leave the rest unexplained. The sample table lists 55,000 to 75,000 clones, 85% of them with a count of one. Clones ranked in the top ten supply 5.5% to 7% of the sample. The trial excluded patients who had a history of autoimmune disease or who were on systemic immunosuppression. Peripheral blood for TCR sequencing was collected from all dose cohorts at baseline, on cycle 4 day 1, and on cycle 7 day 1. The samples were drawn from a first-in-human, open-label, multicenter phase I dose-escalation trial of ivuxolimab. Adults with locally advanced or metastatic melanoma, renal cell, hepatocellular, or head and neck squamous cell carcinoma were enrolled in the trial. Before TCR sequencing, CD4+ and CD8+ T cells were separately sorted from peripheral blood.

V is cut back by 0 bases and J by 4 bases, with 2 bases in the junction unmatched. The CDR3 contains 16 residues, cysteine and phenylalanine counted. Of all the DNA, just the CDR3 is kept, 48 bases in frame from base 1. The germline V gene (reference sequence) provides CDR1 SEHNR and CDR2 FQNEAQ. A note on this clone: No cognate antigen has been identified for it. Within one base of it there is no much larger clone, and no base qualities were kept.

The chain couples TRBV7-9 to TRBJ2-2; TRBD1 fits 10 bases in the junction. The TCR comes from an adult with an advanced solid tumor such as melanoma, head and neck, liver or kidney cancer. Sequenced material: CD4+ or CD8+ T cells sorted from blood, taken in a trial of the OX40 agonist ivuxolimab. CDR3 loop: CASSLAGQGTTGELFF. In nucleotides, the sequence is TGTGCCAGCAGCTTAGCGGGACAGGGGACCACCGGGGAGCTGTTTTTT.